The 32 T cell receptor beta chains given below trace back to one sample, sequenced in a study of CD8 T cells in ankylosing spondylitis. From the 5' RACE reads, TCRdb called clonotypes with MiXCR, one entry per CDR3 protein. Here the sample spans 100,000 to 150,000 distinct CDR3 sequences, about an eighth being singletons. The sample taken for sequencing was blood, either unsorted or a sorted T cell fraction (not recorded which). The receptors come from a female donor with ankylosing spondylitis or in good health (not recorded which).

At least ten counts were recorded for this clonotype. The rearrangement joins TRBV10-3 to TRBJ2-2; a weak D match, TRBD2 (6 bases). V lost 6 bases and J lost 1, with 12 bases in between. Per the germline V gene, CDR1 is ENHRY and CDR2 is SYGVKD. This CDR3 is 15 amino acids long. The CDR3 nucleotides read TGTGCCATCAGAGGGGAGGCAGGGAACACCGGGGAGCTGTTTTTT. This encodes CAIRGEAGNTGELFF.

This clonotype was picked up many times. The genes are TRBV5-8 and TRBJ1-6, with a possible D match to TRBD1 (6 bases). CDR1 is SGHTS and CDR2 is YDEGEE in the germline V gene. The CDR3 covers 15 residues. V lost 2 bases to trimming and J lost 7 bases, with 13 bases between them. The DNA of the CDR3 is TGTGCCAGCAGCTTATTAACAGGGAAGAATTCACCCCTCCACTTT. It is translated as CASSLLTGKNSPLHF.

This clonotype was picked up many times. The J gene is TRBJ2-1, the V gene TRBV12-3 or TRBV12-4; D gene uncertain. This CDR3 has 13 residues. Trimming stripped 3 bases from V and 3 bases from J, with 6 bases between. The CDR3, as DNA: TGTGCCAGCAGTTTCTTAGGCTACAATGAGCAGTTCTTC. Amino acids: CASSFLGYNEQFF.

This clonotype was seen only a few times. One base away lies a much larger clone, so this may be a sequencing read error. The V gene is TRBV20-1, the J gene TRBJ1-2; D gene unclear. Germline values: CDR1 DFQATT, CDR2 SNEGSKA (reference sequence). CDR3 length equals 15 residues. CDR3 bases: TGCAGTGCTAGATCGGGCAGCTTAGCTAACTATGGCGACACCTTC. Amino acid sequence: CSARSGSLANYGDTF.

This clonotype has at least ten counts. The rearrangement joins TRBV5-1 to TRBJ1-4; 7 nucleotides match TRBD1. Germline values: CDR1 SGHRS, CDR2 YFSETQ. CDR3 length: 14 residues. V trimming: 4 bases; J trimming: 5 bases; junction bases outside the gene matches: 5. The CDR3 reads CASSRDSQNEKLFF. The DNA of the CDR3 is TGCGCCAGCAGCAGGGACAGCCAAAATGAAAAACTGTTTTTT.

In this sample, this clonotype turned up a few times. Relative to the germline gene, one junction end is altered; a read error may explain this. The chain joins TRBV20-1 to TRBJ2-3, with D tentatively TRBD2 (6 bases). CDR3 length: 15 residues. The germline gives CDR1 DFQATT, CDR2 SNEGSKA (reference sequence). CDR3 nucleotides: TGCAGTGCTAGTGTTAGCGGCACGGGCACGGATACGCAGTATTTT. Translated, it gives CSASVSGTGTDTQYF.

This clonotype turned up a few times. CDR3 DNA: TGTGCCAGCAGCCTGATTTCGAGCGGGGGGCGTTATACGCAGTATTTT. Translation gives CASSLISSGGRYTQYF. V and J are TRBV28 and TRBJ2-3, with 9 bases identical to TRBD2. Trimming took 6 bases from V and 7 from J; bases not matched to a gene: 14. Germline lookup yields CDR1 MDHEN and CDR2 SYDVKM. CDR3 length: 16 residues.

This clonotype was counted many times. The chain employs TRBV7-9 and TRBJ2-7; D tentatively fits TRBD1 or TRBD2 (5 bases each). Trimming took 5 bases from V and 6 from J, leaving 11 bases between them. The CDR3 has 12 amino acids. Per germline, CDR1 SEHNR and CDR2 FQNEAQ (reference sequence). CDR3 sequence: CASSVRDLEQYF. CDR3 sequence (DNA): TGTGCCAGCAGCGTTAGGGACCTCGAGCAGTACTTC.

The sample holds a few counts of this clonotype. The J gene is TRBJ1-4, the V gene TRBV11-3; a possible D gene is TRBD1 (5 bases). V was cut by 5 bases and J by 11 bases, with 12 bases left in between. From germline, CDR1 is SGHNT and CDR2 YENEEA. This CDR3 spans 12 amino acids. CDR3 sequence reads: CASSQDSNKLFF. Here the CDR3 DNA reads TGTGCCAGCAGCCAAGACAGCAATAAACTGTTTTTT.

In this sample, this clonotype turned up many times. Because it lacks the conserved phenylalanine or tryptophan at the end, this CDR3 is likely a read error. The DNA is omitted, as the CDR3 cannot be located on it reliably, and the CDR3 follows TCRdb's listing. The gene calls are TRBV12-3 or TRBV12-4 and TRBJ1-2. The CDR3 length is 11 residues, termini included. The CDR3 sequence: CASSLGAGASL.

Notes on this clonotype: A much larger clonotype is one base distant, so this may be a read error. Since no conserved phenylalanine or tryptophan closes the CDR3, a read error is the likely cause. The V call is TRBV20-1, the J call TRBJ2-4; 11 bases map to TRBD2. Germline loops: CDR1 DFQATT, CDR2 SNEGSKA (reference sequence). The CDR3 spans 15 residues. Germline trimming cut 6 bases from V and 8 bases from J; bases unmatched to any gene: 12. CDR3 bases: TGCAGTGCATATGGACTAGCGGGCCCCGAGGACATTCAGTACCTC. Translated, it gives CSAYGLAGPEDIQYL.

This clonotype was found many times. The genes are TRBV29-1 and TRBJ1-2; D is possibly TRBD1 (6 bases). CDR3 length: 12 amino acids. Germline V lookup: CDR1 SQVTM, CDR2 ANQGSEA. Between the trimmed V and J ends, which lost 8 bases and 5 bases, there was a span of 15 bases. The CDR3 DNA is TGCAGCACCCAACAGGGAGATTATGGCTACACCTTC. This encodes CSTQQGDYGYTF.

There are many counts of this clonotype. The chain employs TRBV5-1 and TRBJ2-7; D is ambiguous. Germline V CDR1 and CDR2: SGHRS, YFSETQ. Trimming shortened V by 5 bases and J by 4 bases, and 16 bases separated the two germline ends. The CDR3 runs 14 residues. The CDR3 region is CASSNGLITYEQYF. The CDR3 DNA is TGCGCCAGCAGTAACGGCCTAATAACGTACGAGCAGTACTTC.

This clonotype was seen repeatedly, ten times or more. DNA of the CDR3: TGCGCCAGCAGCTTCCGGGACTCTCGCACAGATACGCAGTATTTT. It is translated as CASSFRDSRTDTQYF. The rearrangement joins TRBV5-1 to TRBJ2-3, with D possibly matching TRBD2 (6 bases). Looked up from germline, CDR1 is SGHRS and CDR2 is YFSETQ. Trimming took off 2 bases at V and 1 base at J, with 11 bases between the two ends. The CDR3 is 15 amino acids.

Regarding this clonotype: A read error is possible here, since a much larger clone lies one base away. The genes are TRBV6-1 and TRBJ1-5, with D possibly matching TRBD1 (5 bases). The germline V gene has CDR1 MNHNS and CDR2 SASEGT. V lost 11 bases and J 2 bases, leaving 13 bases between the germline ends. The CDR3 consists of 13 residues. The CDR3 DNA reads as TGTGCCGGCACCCAAGGGGGCAATCAGCCCCAGCATTTT. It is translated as CAGTQGGNQPQHF.

The CDR3 coding sequence is TGTGCCAGCAGCTCCTGGACAGGGAGCACAGATACGCAGTATTTT. Translation: CASSSWTGSTDTQYF. The V call is TRBV5-4, the J call TRBJ2-3, with 8 bases lining up with TRBD1. The CDR3 is made up of 15 amino acids. The V and J ends lost 3 bases and 0 bases, in that order; junction bases with no gene match: 3. Germline CDR1 is SGHNT and CDR2 is YYREEE (reference sequence).

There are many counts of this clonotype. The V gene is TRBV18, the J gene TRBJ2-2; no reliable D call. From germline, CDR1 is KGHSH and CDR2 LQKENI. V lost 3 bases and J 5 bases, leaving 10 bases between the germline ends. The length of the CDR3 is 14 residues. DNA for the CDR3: TGTGCCAGCTCACCCCCGCTAGGAACCGGGGAGCTGTTTTTT. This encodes CASSPPLGTGELFF.

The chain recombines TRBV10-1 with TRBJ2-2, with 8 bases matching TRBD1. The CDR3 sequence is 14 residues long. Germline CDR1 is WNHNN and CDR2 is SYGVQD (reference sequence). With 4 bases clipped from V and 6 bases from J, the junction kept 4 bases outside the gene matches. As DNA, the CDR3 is TGCGCCAGCAGTGGGGGACAGGCAGCCGGGGAGCTGTTTTTT. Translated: CASSGGQAAGELFF.

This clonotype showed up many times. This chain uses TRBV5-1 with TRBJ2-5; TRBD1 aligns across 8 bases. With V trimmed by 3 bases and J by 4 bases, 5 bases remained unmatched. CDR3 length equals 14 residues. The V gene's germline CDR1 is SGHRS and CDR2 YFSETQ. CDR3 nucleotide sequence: TGCGCCAGCAGCTCGACAGGGGTGAGAGAGACCCAGTACTTC. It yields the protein CASSSTGVRETQYF.

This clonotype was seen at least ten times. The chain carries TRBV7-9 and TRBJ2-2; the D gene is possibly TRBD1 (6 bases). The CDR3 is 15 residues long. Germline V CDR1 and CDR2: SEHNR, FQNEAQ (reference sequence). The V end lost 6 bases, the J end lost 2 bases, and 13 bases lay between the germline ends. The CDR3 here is CASRLPGQNTGELFF. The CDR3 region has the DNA TGTGCCAGCAGGCTCCCGGGACAAAACACCGGGGAGCTGTTTTTT. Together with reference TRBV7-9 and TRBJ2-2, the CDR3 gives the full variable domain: DTGVSQNPRHKITKRGQNVTFRCDPISEHNRLYWYRQTLGQGPEFLTYFQNEAQLEKSRLLSDRFSAERPKGSFSTLEIQRTEQGDSAMYLCASRLPGQNTGELFFGEGSRLTVL.

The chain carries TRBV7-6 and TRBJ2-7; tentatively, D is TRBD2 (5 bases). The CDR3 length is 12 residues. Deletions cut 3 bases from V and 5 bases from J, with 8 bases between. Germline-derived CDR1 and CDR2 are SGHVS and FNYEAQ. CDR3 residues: CASSFPGDEQYF. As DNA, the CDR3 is TGTGCCAGCAGCTTTCCCGGGGACGAGCAGTACTTC.

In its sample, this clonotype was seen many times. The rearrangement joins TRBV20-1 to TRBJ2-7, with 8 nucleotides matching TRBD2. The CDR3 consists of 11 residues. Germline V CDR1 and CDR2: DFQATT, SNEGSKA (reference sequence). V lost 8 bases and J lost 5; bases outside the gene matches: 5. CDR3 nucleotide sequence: TGCAGTAGCGGGAGTCGTAACGAGCAGTACTTC. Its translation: CSSGSRNEQYF.

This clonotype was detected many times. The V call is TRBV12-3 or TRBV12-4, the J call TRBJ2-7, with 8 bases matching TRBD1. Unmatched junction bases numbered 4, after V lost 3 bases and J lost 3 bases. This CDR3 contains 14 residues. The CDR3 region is CASSLDDRGYEQYF. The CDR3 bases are TGTGCCAGCAGTTTGGACGACAGGGGCTACGAGCAGTACTTC.

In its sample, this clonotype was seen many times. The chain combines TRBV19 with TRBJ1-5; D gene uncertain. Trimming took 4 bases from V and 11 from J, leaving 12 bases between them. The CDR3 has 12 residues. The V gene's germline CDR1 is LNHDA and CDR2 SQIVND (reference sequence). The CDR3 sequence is CASSTGGPAQHF. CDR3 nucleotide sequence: TGTGCCAGTAGTACGGGAGGACCGGCCCAGCATTTT.

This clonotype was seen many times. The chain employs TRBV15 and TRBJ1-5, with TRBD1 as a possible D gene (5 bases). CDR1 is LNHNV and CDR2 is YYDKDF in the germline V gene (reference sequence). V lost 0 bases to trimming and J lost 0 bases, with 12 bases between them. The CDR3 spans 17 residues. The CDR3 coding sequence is TGTGCCACCAGCAGAGATTTTTATGGGACTAGCAATCAGCCCCAGCATTTT. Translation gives CATSRDFYGTSNQPQHF.

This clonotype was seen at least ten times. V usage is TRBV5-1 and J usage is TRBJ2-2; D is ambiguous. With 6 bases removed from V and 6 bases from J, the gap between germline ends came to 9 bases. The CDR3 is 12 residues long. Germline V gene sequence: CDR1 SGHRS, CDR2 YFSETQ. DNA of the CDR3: TGCGCCAGCAAGACTGGGGCCGGGGAGCTGTTTTTT. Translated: CASKTGAGELFF. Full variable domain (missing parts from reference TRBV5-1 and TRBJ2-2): KAGVTQTPRYLIKTRGQQVTLSCSPISGHRSVSWYQQTPGQGLQFLFEYFSETQRNKGNFPGRFSGRQFSNSRSEMNVSTLELGDSALYLCASKTGAGELFFGEGSRLTVL.

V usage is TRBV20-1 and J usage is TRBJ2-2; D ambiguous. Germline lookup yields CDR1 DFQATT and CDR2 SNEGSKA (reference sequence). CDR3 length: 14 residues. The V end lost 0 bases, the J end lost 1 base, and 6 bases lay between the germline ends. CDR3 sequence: CSARDLQNTGELFF. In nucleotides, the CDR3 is TGCAGTGCTAGAGATCTCCAGAACACCGGGGAGCTGTTTTTT.

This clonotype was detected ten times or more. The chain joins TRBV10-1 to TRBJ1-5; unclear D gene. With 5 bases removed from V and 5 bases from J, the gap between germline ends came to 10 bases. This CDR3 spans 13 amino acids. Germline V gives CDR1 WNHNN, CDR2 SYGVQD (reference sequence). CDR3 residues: CASSMTIDQPQHF. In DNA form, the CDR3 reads TGCGCCAGCAGTATGACGATCGATCAGCCCCAGCATTTT.

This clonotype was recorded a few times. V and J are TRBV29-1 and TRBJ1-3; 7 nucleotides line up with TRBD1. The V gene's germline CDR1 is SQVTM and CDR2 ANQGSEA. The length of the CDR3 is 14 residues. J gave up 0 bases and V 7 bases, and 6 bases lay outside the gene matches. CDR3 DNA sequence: TGCAGCGCAGCGGGACAGCTCTCTGGAAACACCATATATTTT. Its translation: CSAAGQLSGNTIYF. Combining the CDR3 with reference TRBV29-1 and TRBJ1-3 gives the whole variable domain SAVISQKPSRDICQRGTSLTIQCQVDSQVTMMFWYRQQPGQSLTLIATANQGSEATYESGFVIDKFPISRPNLTFSTLTVSNMSPEDSSIYLCSAAGQLSGNTIYFGEGSWLTVV.

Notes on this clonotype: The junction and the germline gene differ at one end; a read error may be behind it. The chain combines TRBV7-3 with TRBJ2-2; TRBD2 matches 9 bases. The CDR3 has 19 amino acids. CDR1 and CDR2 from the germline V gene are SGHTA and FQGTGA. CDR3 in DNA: TGTGCCGGCAGCTTAAACTCCTTTGCGGGGGGGCCGAACACCGGGGAGCTGTTTTTT. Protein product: CAGSLNSFAGGPNTGELFF.

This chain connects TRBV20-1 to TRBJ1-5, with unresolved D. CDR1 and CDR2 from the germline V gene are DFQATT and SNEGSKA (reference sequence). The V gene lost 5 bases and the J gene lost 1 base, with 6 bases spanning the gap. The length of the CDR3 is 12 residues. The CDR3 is CSAPDSNQPQHF. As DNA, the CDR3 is TGCAGTGCTCCCGACAGCAATCAGCCCCAGCATTTT.

The CDR3 nucleotides read TGCGCCAGCAGCTTGGGGTGGACACCTAGCACAGATACGCAGTATTTT. Residues: CASSLGWTPSTDTQYF. The genes are TRBV5-1 and TRBJ2-3; TRBD1 is a possible D gene (5 bases). Trimming took 0 bases from V and 0 from J, leaving 11 bases between them. CDR3 length equals 16 residues. Germline CDR1 and CDR2: SGHRS and YFSETQ.